The 14 T cell receptor beta chains listed next were all sequenced from one sample in a study of chemoradiotherapy in HPV16-positive cancers. Some clones are missing from TCRdb's copy, which holds only in-frame ones; the method was immunoSEQ multiplex PCR. The sample comprises about 3,100 clones, about 89% of which are singletons, and 3% to 3.5% rests with the top ten. The starting material was tumor tissue, obtained from a patient who underwent chemoradiotherapy. The source of these receptors is a human donor with HPV-associated anogenital cancer.

The rearrangement uses TRBV11-2 and TRBJ2-3, with 11 bases fitting TRBD2. Germline-derived CDR1 and CDR2 are SGHAT and FQNNGV. Unmatched junction bases numbered 5, after V lost 3 bases and J lost 0 bases. The CDR3 is made up of 17 amino acids. DNA for the CDR3: TGTGCCAGCAGCTTCTTCCTAGCGGGAGGAAGCACAGATACGCAGTATTTT. As protein: CASSFFLAGGSTDTQYF.

The chain recombines TRBV19 with TRBJ1-5, with 9 bases fitting TRBD1. Germline V gene data show CDR1 as LNHDA and CDR2 as SQIVND (reference sequence). This CDR3 spans 14 amino acids. The trim removed 5 bases at V and 4 bases at J, leaving 3 bases unmatched. The CDR3 region is CASSPGTGNQPQHF. The CDR3 DNA reads as TGTGCCAGTAGTCCCGGGACAGGGAATCAGCCCCAGCATTTT.

This sequence joins TRBV19 and TRBJ1-3; D is possibly TRBD1 (5 bases). The V end lost 5 bases, the J end lost 11 bases, and 19 bases lay between the germline ends. This CDR3 comprises 14 residues. The germline gives CDR1 LNHDA, CDR2 SQIVND (reference sequence). The chain's CDR3 is CASSPQSRERAIYF. CDR3 in DNA: TGTGCCAGTAGTCCTCAAAGCAGGGAAAGAGCCATATATTTT.

J is TRBJ2-7 and V is TRBV5-1, with TRBD1 matching 7 bases. Germline V CDR1 and CDR2: SGHRS, YFSETQ. V dropped 4 bases and J dropped 6; count of bases not matched to a gene: 10. The CDR3 loop spans 14 amino acids. The CDR3 DNA reads TGCGCCAGCAGCCCCGGGGACAGAATAGGCGAGCAGTACTTC. This gives the protein CASSPGDRIGEQYF.

CDR3 DNA: TGTGCCAGCTCACCACGGGCTAGCGGCCTCACAGATACGCAGTATTTT. Translated: CASSPRASGLTDTQYF. The V gene is TRBV18, the J gene TRBJ2-3, with 7 positions matching TRBD2. The CDR3 consists of 16 residues. V lost 1 base and J lost 2; bases outside the gene matches: 6. In germline, CDR1 is KGHSH, CDR2 LQKENI.

This chain connects TRBV28 to TRBJ1-3, with D hard to call. The CDR3 runs 18 residues. CDR1 is MDHEN and CDR2 is SYDVKM in the germline V gene. V was pared by 7 bases and J by 0 bases, with 22 bases between. The DNA of the CDR3 is TGTGCCAGCAACTCCCCCCGCGGAGGGTTTTCCTCTGGAAACACCATATATTTT. This gives the protein CASNSPRGGFSSGNTIYF.

This clone was recorded only once. The V gene is TRBV6-4, the J gene TRBJ2-6, with no clear D. The CDR3 runs 14 residues. V was shortened by 5 bases and J by 8 bases, with 13 bases between the two germline ends. CDR1 MRHNA and CDR2 SNTAGT come from the germline V gene. In DNA form, the CDR3 reads TGTGCCAGCAGTCCCCGGACGTCAACCAACGTCCTGACTTTC. It encodes CASSPRTSTNVLTF.

The chain combines TRBV30 with TRBJ1-1; D might be TRBD1 (5 bases). CDR1 is GTSNPN and CDR2 is SVGIG in the germline V gene (reference sequence). The CDR3 contains 17 residues. The V gene lost 2 bases and the J gene lost 4 bases, with 23 bases spanning the gap. The CDR3, as DNA: TGTGCCTGGAGTTCTACCCCCCAGGGCAGGGCTTCCACTGAAGCTTTCTTT. The encoded protein is CAWSSTPQGRASTEAFF.

The rearrangement links TRBV25-1 to TRBJ2-3; D gene unclear. CDR1 MGHDK and CDR2 SYGVNS come from the germline V gene. V lost 5 bases, J lost 4 bases, and 13 bases lay in between. This CDR3 comprises 14 residues. The CDR3 DNA reads TGTGCCAGCAGTCAATGGAATGACTCAGATACGCAGTATTTT. It translates to CASSQWNDSDTQYF.

The chain employs TRBV4-3 and TRBJ1-1; D not certain. CDR1 is LGHNA and CDR2 is YSLEER in the germline V gene. Trimming removed 1 base at V and 4 bases at J, with 10 bases between. CDR3 size: 14 residues. CDR3 coding DNA: TGCGCCAGCAGCCAAGCCAGGTACGGCACTGAAGCTTTCTTT. This translates into CASSQARYGTEAFF.

J is TRBJ2-6 and V is TRBV11-1; 7 nucleotides agree with TRBD1. V was pared by 1 base and J by 0 bases, with 6 bases of the junction left unmatched. CDR1 is SGHAT, CDR2 FQDESV, per germline (reference sequence). The CDR3 runs to 18 residues. CDR3 in DNA: TGTGCCAGCAGCTTAGTGGACAGGCTTCGCTCTGGGGCCAACGTCCTGACTTTC. This encodes CASSLVDRLRSGANVLTF.

The chain has TRBV18 and TRBJ1-2, with a possible D match to TRBD1 (5 bases). Germline V gene sequence: CDR1 KGHSH, CDR2 LQKENI. The CDR3 sequence is 14 residues long. V was pared by 2 bases and J by 5 bases, with 12 bases between. CDR3 sequence reads: CASSPDSTAYGYTF. CDR3 nucleotides: TGTGCCAGCTCACCAGACTCGACAGCTTATGGCTACACCTTC. The full variable domain, rest sourced from reference TRBV18 and TRBJ1-2, is NAGVMQNPRHLVRRRGQEARLRCSPMKGHSHVYWYRQLPEEGLKFMVYLQKENIIDESGMPKERFSAEFPKEGPSILRIQQVVRGDSAAYFCASSPDSTAYGYTFGSGTRLTVV.

The genes are TRBV9 and TRBJ2-5; 11 positions agree with TRBD2. The CDR3 extends over 17 amino acids. Germline CDR1 and CDR2: SGDLS and YYNGEE. The trim removed 4 bases at V and 5 bases at J, leaving 13 bases unmatched. The CDR3 is CASSPSPTSGKRETQYF. The CDR3 region has the DNA TGTGCCAGCAGCCCCTCCCCGACTAGCGGGAAAAGGGAGACCCAGTACTTC.

The V gene is TRBV5-4, the J gene TRBJ2-5, with 12 bases identical to TRBD1. The germline V gene encodes CDR1 SGHNT and CDR2 YYREEE (reference sequence). This CDR3 has 17 residues. V lost 0 bases to trimming and J lost 4 bases; unmatched junction nucleotides: 7. This CDR3 reads CASSLGDRGRKVETQYF. The CDR3 DNA follows: TGTGCCAGCAGCTTGGGGGACAGGGGGCGCAAGGTAGAGACCCAGTACTTC.